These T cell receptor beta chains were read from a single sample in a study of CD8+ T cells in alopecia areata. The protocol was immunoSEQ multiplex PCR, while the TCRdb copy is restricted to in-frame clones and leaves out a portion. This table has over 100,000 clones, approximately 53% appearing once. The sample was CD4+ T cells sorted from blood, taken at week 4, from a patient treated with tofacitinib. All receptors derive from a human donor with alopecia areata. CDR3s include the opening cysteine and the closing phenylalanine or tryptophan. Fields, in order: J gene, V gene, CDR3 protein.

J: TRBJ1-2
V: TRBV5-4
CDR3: CASKTGGGPYGYTF

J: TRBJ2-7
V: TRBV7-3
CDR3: CASSPKEEQYF

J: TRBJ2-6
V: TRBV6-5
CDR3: CASSFTGSPGANVLTF

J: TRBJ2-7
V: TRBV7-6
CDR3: CASSLGGRTGSYEQYF

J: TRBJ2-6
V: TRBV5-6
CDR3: CASSLVSAGANVLTF

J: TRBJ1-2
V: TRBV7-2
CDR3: CASSFLEIRGFYGYTF

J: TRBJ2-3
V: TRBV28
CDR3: CASSRRLSTDTQYF

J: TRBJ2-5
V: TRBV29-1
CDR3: CSADHRVQETQYF

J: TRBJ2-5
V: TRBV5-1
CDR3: CASSLASGDETQYF

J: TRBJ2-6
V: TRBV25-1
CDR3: CASSEAREGAGGANVLTF

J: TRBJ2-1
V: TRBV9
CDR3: CASSANYNEQFF

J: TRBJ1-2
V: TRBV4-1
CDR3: CASSHGQVKGYTF

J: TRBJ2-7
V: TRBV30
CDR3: CAWSSTSGGTYEQYF

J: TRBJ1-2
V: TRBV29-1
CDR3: CSVGGQGAKTAYYGYTF

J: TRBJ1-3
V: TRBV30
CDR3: CAWSVGGWNTIYF

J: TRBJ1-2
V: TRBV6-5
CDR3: CASSPRRDLGYGYTF

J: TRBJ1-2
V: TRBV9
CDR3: CASSEGQGQGGYTF

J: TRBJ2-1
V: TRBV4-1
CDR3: CASSQVRTSGRIYYNEQFF

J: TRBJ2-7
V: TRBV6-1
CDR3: CASRGGAGSYEQYF

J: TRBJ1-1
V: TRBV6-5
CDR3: CASSYEGTGGTEAFF

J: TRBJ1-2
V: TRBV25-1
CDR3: CASSADRGGYTF

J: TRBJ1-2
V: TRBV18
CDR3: CASSPPTGMDGYTF

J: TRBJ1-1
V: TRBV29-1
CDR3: CSVVRGGGTEAFF

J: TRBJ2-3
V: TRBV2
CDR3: CASRGGFTDTQYF

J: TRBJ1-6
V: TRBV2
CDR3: CASRSALMDSPLHF

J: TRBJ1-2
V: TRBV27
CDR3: CASSLKRDYGYTF

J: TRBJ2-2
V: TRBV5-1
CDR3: CASSLGLADNTGELFF

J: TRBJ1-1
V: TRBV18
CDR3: CASSPDAGVSAFF

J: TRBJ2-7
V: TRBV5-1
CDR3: CASSLDQRDSLSYEQYF

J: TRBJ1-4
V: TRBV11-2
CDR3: CASSLDRRNEKLFF

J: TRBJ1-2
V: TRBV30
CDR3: CAWGRQNYGYTF

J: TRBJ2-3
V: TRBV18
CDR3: CASSRSNTDTQYF